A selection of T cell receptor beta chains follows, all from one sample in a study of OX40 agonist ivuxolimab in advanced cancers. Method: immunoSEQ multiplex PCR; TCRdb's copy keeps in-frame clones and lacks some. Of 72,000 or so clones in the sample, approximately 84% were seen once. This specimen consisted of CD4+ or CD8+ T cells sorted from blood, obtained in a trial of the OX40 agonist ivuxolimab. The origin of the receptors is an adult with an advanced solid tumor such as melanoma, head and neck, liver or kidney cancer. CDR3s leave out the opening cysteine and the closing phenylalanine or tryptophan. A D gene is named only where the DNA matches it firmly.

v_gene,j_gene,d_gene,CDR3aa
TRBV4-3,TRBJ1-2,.,ASSQDWGTLGYT
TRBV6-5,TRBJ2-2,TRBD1,ASSYSTGSSTGELF
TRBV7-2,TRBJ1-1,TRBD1,ASSGHRGNTEAF
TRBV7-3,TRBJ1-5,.,ASTKGLQNNQPQH
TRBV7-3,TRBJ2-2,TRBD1,ASSPDRGFAGELF
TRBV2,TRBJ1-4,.,ASGEGGLGEKLF
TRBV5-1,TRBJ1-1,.,ASREGVEAF
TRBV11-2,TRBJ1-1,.,ASSAHLNTEAF
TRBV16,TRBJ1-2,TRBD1,ASSLDRNYGYT
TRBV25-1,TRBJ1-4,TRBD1,ASSAQGPLGEKLF
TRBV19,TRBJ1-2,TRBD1,ASSLPQGGGYT
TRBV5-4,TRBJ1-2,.,ASSLDEYGYT
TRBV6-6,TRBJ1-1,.,ASSLQGQVEAF
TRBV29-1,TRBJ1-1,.,SVRSEKAEAF
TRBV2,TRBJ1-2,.,ASSEAVGRVGNYGYT
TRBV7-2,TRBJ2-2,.,ASSLAGTEHRGAV
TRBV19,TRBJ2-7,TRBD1,ASSTRTGNPSYEQY
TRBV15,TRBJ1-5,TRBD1,ATSRDRRTGGFNQPQH
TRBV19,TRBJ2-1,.,ASSTEKYNEQF
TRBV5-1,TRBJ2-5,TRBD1,ASSLGVLPDRETQY
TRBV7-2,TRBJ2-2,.,ASSLENTGELF
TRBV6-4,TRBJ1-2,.,ASSAQPSLYGYT
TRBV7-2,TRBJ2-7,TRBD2,ASSLDGGGYEQY
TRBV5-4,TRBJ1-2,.,ASSSLTGLHSNYGYT
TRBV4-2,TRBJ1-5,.,ASSQAGNNQPQH
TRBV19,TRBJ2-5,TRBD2,ASSIVRGGTRSETQY
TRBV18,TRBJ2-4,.,ASSPRLIVGDWAKNIQY
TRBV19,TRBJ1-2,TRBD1,ASSNRDRVPPGYT
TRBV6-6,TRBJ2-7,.,ASSLSVASRNEQY
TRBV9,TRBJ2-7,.,ASSVAPDPRSYEQY
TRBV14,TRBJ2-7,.,ASSHVRRDEQY
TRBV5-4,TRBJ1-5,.,ASSLWGVNQPQH
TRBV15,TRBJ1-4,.,ATSSRRSGEKLF
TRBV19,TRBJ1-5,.,ASRRDINQPQH
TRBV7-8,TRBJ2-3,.,ASSQKTDTQY
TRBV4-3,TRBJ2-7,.,ASSQDAGWASTEQY
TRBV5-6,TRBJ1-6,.,ASSLGVDSPLH
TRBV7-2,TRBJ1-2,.,ASSLKLTANYGYT